These 29 T cell receptor beta chains came from one sample sequenced in a study of blood T cell repertoires in COVID-19. This table comes from immunoSEQ multiplex PCR, and its TCRdb copy is limited to in-frame clones, with some not included. The data contain 55,000 to 80,000 clones, 80% to 90% of them seen just once; the ten biggest clones take up 8.2%. Sequencing was carried out using peripheral blood. These TCRs come from a man aged 50 or older with active COVID-19.

The chain links TRBV29-1 to TRBJ1-2; 9 nucleotides agree with TRBD1. Germline values: CDR1 SQVTM, CDR2 ANQGSEA. The ends lost 6 bases at V and 5 bases at J; junction bases unmatched: 7. The CDR3 spans 13 residues. CDR3: CSVPQGAGYGYTF. CDR3 coding DNA: TGCAGCGTACCACAGGGGGCTGGGTATGGCTACACCTTC.

The chain joins TRBV10-3 to TRBJ1-2, with TRBD1 identical over 9 bases. Per the germline V gene, CDR1 is ENHRY and CDR2 is SYGVKD. With V trimmed by 6 bases and J by 2 bases, 7 bases remained unmatched. The CDR3 extends over 15 amino acids. The CDR3 coding sequence is TGTGCCATCAGGAAACAGGGGGCGGAGAACTATGGCTACACCTTC. Residues: CAIRKQGAENYGYTF.

The chain joins TRBV5-1 to TRBJ2-1; a weak D match, TRBD1 (7 bases). The CDR3 is 15 residues long. Trimming removed 1 base at V and 9 bases at J, with 17 bases between. From germline, CDR1 is SGHRS and CDR2 YFSETQ. This chain's CDR3 is CASSLTTQGGGEQFF. The CDR3 DNA reads as TGCGCCAGCAGCTTGACGACCCAGGGGGGAGGTGAGCAGTTCTTC.

The chain joins TRBV5-1 to TRBJ2-2, with 7 bases lining up with TRBD2. Germline lookup yields CDR1 SGHRS and CDR2 YFSETQ. The CDR3 is 15 residues long. With V trimmed by 7 bases and J by 0 bases, 6 bases remained unmatched. The CDR3 DNA sequence: TGCGCCAGCCTGGCTAGCGGAGCGAACACCGGGGAGCTGTTTTTT. This gives the protein CASLASGANTGELFF. The whole variable domain, remainder taken from reference TRBV5-1 and TRBJ2-2, is KAGVTQTPRYLIKTRGQQVTLSCSPISGHRSVSWYQQTPGQGLQFLFEYFSETQRNKGNFPGRFSGRQFSNSRSEMNVSTLELGDSALYLCASLASGANTGELFFGEGSRLTVL.

The J gene is TRBJ2-3, the V gene TRBV14, with D perhaps TRBD2 (5 bases). Germline CDR1 SGHDN, CDR2 FVKESK. This CDR3 is built from 13 residues. The V end lost 5 bases, the J end lost 5 bases, and 11 bases lay between the germline ends. The CDR3 DNA sequence: TGTGCCAGCAGCTCAGGACTCCGAGATACGCAGTATTTT. It specifies CASSSGLRDTQYF.

The CDR3: CASSRTESSYEQYF. The CDR3, as DNA: TGTGCCAGCAGTCGGACAGAGTCCTCCTACGAGCAGTACTTC. The chain is built from TRBV6-5 and TRBJ2-7; possibly TRBD1 for D (6 bases). The CDR3 spans 14 residues. Trimming took 5 bases from V and 0 from J, leaving 11 bases between them. Per germline, CDR1 MNHEY and CDR2 SVGAGI.

The V and J genes are TRBV6-1 and TRBJ2-2; the match to TRBD1 covers 11 bases. The CDR3 length is 17 residues. CDR1 MNHNS and CDR2 SASEGT come from the germline V gene. V shed 2 bases, J shed 3 bases, and the junction held 5 bases outside the gene matches. The CDR3 loop is CASSENRDRGDTGELFF. The CDR3 nucleotides are TGTGCCAGCAGTGAAAACAGGGACAGGGGGGACACCGGGGAGCTGTTTTTT.

The chain joins TRBV7-9 to TRBJ2-5; 8 nucleotides match TRBD1. V was clipped by 8 bases and J by 4 bases; unmatched bases: 9. Germline CDR1 reads SEHNR; CDR2 reads FQNEAQ (reference sequence). The CDR3 extends over 14 amino acids. CDR3 DNA: TGTGCCAGCCACCAAACAGGGGGGATAGAGACCCAGTACTTC. Its protein is CASHQTGGIETQYF.

V usage is TRBV5-4 and J usage is TRBJ1-2, with D perhaps TRBD1 (5 bases). The CDR3 length is 13 residues. Germline V gene data show CDR1 as SGHNT and CDR2 as YYREEE (reference sequence). V gave up 0 bases and J gave up 2 bases, with 5 bases separating them. CDR3 nucleotide sequence: TGTGCCAGCAGCTTGGACAGGAACTATGGCTACACCTTC. It specifies CASSLDRNYGYTF.

V and J are TRBV5-1 and TRBJ1-1; D possibly corresponds to TRBD1 (5 bases). Between the trimmed V and J ends, which lost 2 bases and 1 base, there was a span of 9 bases. CDR3 length equals 14 residues. CDR1 and CDR2 from the germline V gene are SGHRS and YFSETQ. CDR3 residues: CASSLSDRNTEAFF. The CDR3 region has the DNA TGCGCCAGCAGCTTATCCGACAGGAACACTGAAGCTTTCTTT.

The V call is TRBV12-3 or TRBV12-4, the J call TRBJ2-7; D remains ambiguous. Between the trimmed V and J ends, which lost 6 bases and 5 bases, there was a span of 8 bases. The CDR3 runs 11 residues. The CDR3 protein is CASSYSDEQYF. For the CDR3, the DNA is TGTGCCAGCAGCTATTCGGACGAGCAGTACTTC.

In its sample, this clone was seen a few times. The chain employs TRBV11-2 and TRBJ1-3; the D is unclear. Between the trimmed V and J ends, which lost 4 bases and 0 bases, there was a span of 10 bases. Germline assignment: CDR1 SGHAT and CDR2 FQNNGV. The CDR3 extends over 15 amino acids. The CDR3 DNA sequence: TGTGCCAGCAGCTCTAGACCCAACTCTGGAAACACCATATATTTT. Amino acid sequence: CASSSRPNSGNTIYF.

This clone appeared a single time. The rearrangement uses TRBV6-6 and TRBJ2-3, with TRBD2 as a possible D gene (5 bases). Trimming stripped 10 bases from V and 1 base from J, with 9 bases between. This CDR3 spans 12 amino acids. CDR1 is MNHNY, CDR2 SVGAGI, per germline (reference sequence). The CDR3 sequence is CATSGRTDTQYF. The CDR3 DNA reads TGTGCCACGAGCGGACGCACAGATACGCAGTATTTT.

V and J are TRBV5-4 and TRBJ1-2, with D unclear. The CDR3 sequence is 13 residues long. Trimming pared 0 bases from V and 8 bases from J, leaving 11 bases between. CDR1 and CDR2 (germline): SGHNT, YYREEE (reference sequence). DNA of the CDR3: TGTGCCAGCAGCTTGGCCGTCCGGTACGGCTACACCTTC. This encodes CASSLAVRYGYTF.

This rearrangement joins TRBV4-3 to TRBJ1-3, with TRBD1 identical over 8 bases. Germline CDR1 LGHNA, CDR2 YSLEER. The CDR3 length is 15 residues. J was trimmed by 4 bases and V by 4 bases; bases with no gene match: 6. DNA of the CDR3: TGCGCCAGCAGCCGGACAGGGTTCTTCGGAAACACCATATATTTT. This sequence encodes CASSRTGFFGNTIYF.

CDR3 in amino acids: CASSGSGGIYEQYF. The CDR3 DNA sequence: TGTGCCAGCAGCGGCTCAGGGGGCATCTACGAGCAGTACTTC. The chain is built from TRBV9 and TRBJ2-7, with 8 bases matching TRBD1. With 3 bases clipped from V and 3 bases from J, the junction kept 5 bases outside the gene matches. There are 14 residues in the CDR3. Germline loops: CDR1 SGDLS, CDR2 YYNGEE.

The chain uses TRBV20-1 and TRBJ2-3; no definite D call. The germline V gene has CDR1 DFQATT and CDR2 SNEGSKA (reference sequence). The CDR3 covers 11 residues. CDR3 protein: CKASTTDTQYF. In nucleotides, the CDR3 is TGCAAAGCCTCAACCACAGATACGCAGTATTTT.

This clone appeared a few times. The DNA for the CDR3 is TGTGCCAGCAGTCAAGACAGGGGGGAGCTGCCCCAGCATTTT. It yields the protein CASSQDRGELPQHF. This chain links TRBV6-2 or TRBV6-3 with TRBJ1-5; 9 nucleotides line up with TRBD1. The junction had 8 bases not matched to a gene; V was cut back by 5 bases and J by 9 bases. The CDR3 spans 14 residues. Germline loops: CDR1 MNHEY, CDR2 SVGEGT.

This clone came up once. The chain carries TRBV7-8 and TRBJ2-7; D is ambiguous. Germline lookup yields CDR1 SGHVS and CDR2 FQNEAQ. CDR3 length: 14 amino acids. V was trimmed by 0 bases and J by 6 bases, leaving 12 bases between them. The DNA of the CDR3 is TGTGCCAGCAGCTTAGCTCGGGTCGGTGGCGAGCAGTACTTC. Its translation: CASSLARVGGEQYF.

The rearrangement uses TRBV7-9 and TRBJ2-3; 9 bases match TRBD2. Germline trimming cut 2 bases from V and 0 bases from J; bases unmatched to any gene: 6. Germline CDR1 reads SEHNR; CDR2 reads FQNEAQ (reference sequence). The CDR3 runs 17 residues. DNA for the CDR3: TGTGCCAGCAGCTTAAATCTAGCGGGGTTTAGCACAGATACGCAGTATTTT. Its protein is CASSLNLAGFSTDTQYF. Combining the CDR3 with reference TRBV7-9 and TRBJ2-3 gives the whole variable domain DTGVSQNPRHKITKRGQNVTFRCDPISEHNRLYWYRQTLGQGPEFLTYFQNEAQLEKSRLLSDRFSAERPKGSFSTLEIQRTEQGDSAMYLCASSLNLAGFSTDTQYFGPGTRLTVL.

The V and J genes are TRBV11-2 and TRBJ2-3; no definite D call. V dropped 1 base and J dropped 2 bases, with 13 bases sitting between them. Germline V gene sequence: CDR1 SGHAT, CDR2 FQNNGV. The CDR3 spans 16 residues. This CDR3 is CASSLALTYLTDTQYF. DNA of the CDR3: TGTGCCAGCAGCTTAGCCCTAACGTACCTCACAGATACGCAGTATTTT. The full variable domain, rest sourced from reference TRBV11-2 and TRBJ2-3, is EAGVAQSPRYKIIEKRQSVAFWCNPISGHATLYWYQQILGQGPKLLIQFQNNGVVDDSQLPKDRFSAERLKGVDSTLKIQPAKLEDSAVYLCASSLALTYLTDTQYFGPGTRLTVL.

The chain combines TRBV4-3 with TRBJ1-2, with TRBD1 identical over 9 bases. The V gene's germline CDR1 is LGHNA and CDR2 YSLEER. V lost 0 bases, J lost 4 bases, and 3 bases stayed unmatched. The CDR3 extends over 15 amino acids. The CDR3 DNA follows: TGCGCCAGCAGCCAAGATGGACAGGGGTTCTATGGCTACACCTTC. It specifies CASSQDGQGFYGYTF.

The chain uses TRBV13 and TRBJ2-1; 11 nucleotides align to TRBD2. Trimming cost V 1 base and J 6 bases; bases outside gene matches: 2. Germline CDR1 reads PRHDT; CDR2 reads FYEKMQ (reference sequence). The CDR3 has 15 amino acids. As DNA, the CDR3 is TGTGCCAGCAGCTTAGTGGGGACTAGCGGCAATGAGCAGTTCTTC. It yields the protein CASSLVGTSGNEQFF.

The chain uses TRBV11-3 and TRBJ2-3; a possible D gene is TRBD2 (7 bases). Germline CDR1 reads SGHNT; CDR2 reads YENEEA. Deletions cut 6 bases from V and 4 bases from J, with 14 bases between. There are 14 residues in the CDR3. CDR3 sequence (DNA): TGTGCCAGCAGTTCAAGGGGGGGCGCAGATACGCAGTATTTT. Amino acid sequence: CASSSRGGADTQYF.

V and J are TRBV18 and TRBJ2-7, with 8 positions matching TRBD1. Germline V lookup: CDR1 KGHSH, CDR2 LQKENI. The V segment lost 3 bases and the J segment 2 bases; nucleotides outside the gene matches: 9. This CDR3 comprises 16 residues. The CDR3 is CASSPLARQGTYEQYF. In DNA form, the CDR3 reads TGTGCCAGCTCACCCCTAGCTAGACAGGGGACCTACGAGCAGTACTTC.

The genes are TRBV13 and TRBJ1-2, with TRBD1 identical over 10 bases. Germline loops: CDR1 PRHDT, CDR2 FYEKMQ (reference sequence). The CDR3 spans 16 residues. Germline trimming cut 4 bases from V and 4 bases from J; bases unmatched to any gene: 9. The CDR3 protein is CASSSGGDRGPYGYTF. DNA for the CDR3: TGTGCCAGCAGCTCCGGGGGGGACAGGGGCCCCTATGGCTACACCTTC. Looking up the rest from reference TRBV13 and TRBJ1-2 gives the full variable domain: AAGVIQSPRHLIKEKRETATLKCYPIPRHDTVYWYQQGPGQDPQFLISFYEKMQSDKGSIPDRFSAQQFSDYHSELNMSSLELGDSALYFCASSSGGDRGPYGYTFGSGTRLTVV.

V gene TRBV5-4 combines with J gene TRBJ2-5; 10 positions agree with TRBD1. Germline V gene sequence: CDR1 SGHNT, CDR2 YYREEE (reference sequence). Unmatched junction bases numbered 7, after V lost 5 bases and J lost 0 bases. This CDR3 comprises 16 residues. The CDR3 nucleotides read TGTGCCAGCAGACAAAGACAGGGGGCGAACCAAGAGACCCAGTACTTC. Protein: CASRQRQGANQETQYF. The entire variable domain, with the rest obtained from reference TRBV5-4 and TRBJ2-5, is as follows: ETGVTQSPTHLIKTRGQQVTLRCSSQSGHNTVSWYQQALGQGPQFIFQYYREEENGRGNFPPRFSGLQFPNYSSELNVNALELDDSALYLCASRQRQGANQETQYFGPGTRLLVL.

This clone was recorded a few times. This rearrangement joins TRBV18 to TRBJ1-2; no clear D. Between the trimmed V and J ends, which lost 1 base and 4 bases, there was a span of 13 bases. CDR3 length: 15 amino acids. CDR1 and CDR2 from the germline V gene are KGHSH and LQKENI. The CDR3 bases are TGTGCCAGCTCACCACTCCCGGAAGGGAGCTATGGCTACACCTTC. Its translation is CASSPLPEGSYGYTF.

V usage is TRBV3-1 (or the pseudogene TRBV3-2) and J usage is TRBJ2-1, with 13 bases identical to TRBD2. Germline V gene sequence: CDR1 LGHDT, CDR2 YNNKEL (reference sequence). J gave up 1 base and V 3 bases, and 3 bases lay outside the gene matches. The CDR3 length is 17 residues. CDR3 coding DNA: TGTGCCAGCAGCCATTTGACTAGCGGGGGGTCCTACAATGAGCAGTTCTTC. Translated: CASSHLTSGGSYNEQFF.